The present entry profiles one T cell receptor (beta chain) with its context. The antigen remains undetermined. The CDR3 length is 13 residues. Germline V gives CDR1 SSHAT, CDR2 FNYEAQ (reference sequence). V dropped 5 bases and J dropped 3; count of bases not matched to a gene: 3. This sample is part of a study of Tregs in tolerant kidney transplant recipients. TCRdb's copy holds only in-frame clones and misses some; the assay was immunoSEQ multiplex PCR. The sample yields tens of thousands of clones, 84% seen once. Findings and caveats of the study: Biological reproducibility was not directly addressed, but technical replication error appeared minimal. Expanding Tregs on activated donor B cells appeared to best identify donor-specific TCRbeta clones.

Thawed PBMCs were FACS-sorted into unstimulated CD4+CD25+CD127- regulatory T cells, CD4+CD25- non-regulatory cells, CD4 and CD8 cells. The sequence was obtained from a human donor in good health. Sequencing input: CD4+ T cells from blood. The chain employs TRBV7-7 and TRBJ2-5; TRBD1 matches at 7 bases. The CDR3 sequence: CASSLDREETQYF. The DNA for the CDR3 is TGTGCCAGCAGCCTCGACAGGGAAGAGACCCAGTACTTC.